A selection of T cell receptor beta chains follows, all from one sample in a study of PD-L1 blockade in urothelial cancer. TCRdb's copy holds only in-frame clones and misses some; the assay was immunoSEQ multiplex PCR. The sample carries roughly 40,000 clones, roughly 92% recorded once. This material consisted of PBMCs, taken around atezolizumab (anti-PD-L1) treatment. These receptors all come from an older woman with urothelial cancer. The CDR3 runs from the conserved cysteine through the conserved F or W. Fields, in order: V gene, D gene, CDR3 length, J gene, CDR3 DNA, CDR3 protein. A D gene is named only where the DNA matches it firmly.

V: TRBV9
D: NA
length: 12
J: TRBJ2-3
DNA: TGTGCCAGCAGCGTGAGCGTTGATACGCAGTATTTT
CDR3: CASSVSVDTQYF

V: TRBV11-3
D: TRBD2
length: 16
J: TRBJ2-1
DNA: TGTGCCAGCAGCTTAGATGGGCGGGAGGGAAACAATGAGCAGTTCTTC
CDR3: CASSLDGREGNNEQFF

V: TRBV9
D: TRBD2
length: 16
J: TRBJ2-1
DNA: TGTGCCAGCAGCGTAGAAGCGGGAGGATGGTACAATGAGCAGTTCTTC
CDR3: CASSVEAGGWYNEQFF

V: TRBV19
D: TRBD1
length: 15
J: TRBJ2-5
DNA: TGTGCCAGTAGTATGGGGCAGGGGGCGAGGGAGACCCAGTACTTC
CDR3: CASSMGQGARETQYF

V: TRBV7-8
D: TRBD2
length: 16
J: TRBJ2-2
DNA: TGTGCCAGCAGCTCCCCCGGCGGGAGAAGGACCGGGGAGCTGTTTTTT
CDR3: CASSSPGGRRTGELFF

V: TRBV18
D: TRBD1
length: 13
J: TRBJ1-1
DNA: TGTGCCAGCTCAATCGGGGACAGGGTAGAAGCTTTCTTT
CDR3: CASSIGDRVEAFF

V: TRBV7-3
D: TRBD1
length: 15
J: TRBJ2-5
DNA: TGTGCCAGCAGCCAAGGGACAGGGCGCGTAGAGACCCAGTACTTC
CDR3: CASSQGTGRVETQYF

V: TRBV7-3
D: NA
length: 16
J: TRBJ2-1
DNA: TGTGCCAGCAGCTTAACTAGCGGCTCCACCTACAATGAGCAGTTCTTC
CDR3: CASSLTSGSTYNEQFF

V: TRBV29-1
D: NA
length: 14
J: TRBJ2-5
DNA: TGCAGCGTTGAACTCCCGGGGGACCAAGAGACCCAGTACTTC
CDR3: CSVELPGDQETQYF

V: TRBV4-3
D: TRBD1
length: 17
J: TRBJ2-2
DNA: TGCGCCAGCAGCCAATTATCACGACAGGGGTACACCGGGGAGCTGTTTTTT
CDR3: CASSQLSRQGYTGELFF

V: TRBV11-2
D: NA
length: 17
J: TRBJ2-2
DNA: TGTGCCAGCAGCTCGGGGGGGGGACAGGGTTTCTCCGGGGAGCTGTTTTTT
CDR3: CASSSGGGQGFSGELFF